What follows is one T cell receptor (beta chain) and its context. Antigen: not known. Each CDR3 protein is one row after TCRdb ran MiXCR on the reads. The sample lists nearly 70,000 distinct CDR3 sequences, 20% to 25% seen once, with around 79% in the top ten. This sample was taken from a study of T cell repertoires in cytomegalovirus infection. On the study more broadly: Both a matching HLA type and CMV infection were indicated by public TCR beta signatures. Study results and limitations: Across the ex vivo response, the dominant clonotypes were HLA-C-restricted CMV-specific TCR beta clonotypes. Of the TCR beta families, the public ones yielded a cumulative frequency that identified carriers of CMV plus the relevant HLA.

The ends were cut back, 7 bases at V and 0 bases at J, with 12 bases in the middle. The CDR3 spans 14 residues. This TCR was sampled from a human donor in good health (CMV status not recorded). Some clones in this sample may be carry-over from other donors' samples. Sequences were obtained from PBMCs, sequenced either directly or after in vitro stimulation (not recorded which). The J gene is TRBJ1-1, the V gene TRBV12-3 or TRBV12-4, with a weak D call TRBD1 (5 bases). CDR3 in DNA: TGTGCCAGCACCATACAGGTCATGAACACTGAAGCTTTCTTT. Protein sequence: CASTIQVMNTEAFF.